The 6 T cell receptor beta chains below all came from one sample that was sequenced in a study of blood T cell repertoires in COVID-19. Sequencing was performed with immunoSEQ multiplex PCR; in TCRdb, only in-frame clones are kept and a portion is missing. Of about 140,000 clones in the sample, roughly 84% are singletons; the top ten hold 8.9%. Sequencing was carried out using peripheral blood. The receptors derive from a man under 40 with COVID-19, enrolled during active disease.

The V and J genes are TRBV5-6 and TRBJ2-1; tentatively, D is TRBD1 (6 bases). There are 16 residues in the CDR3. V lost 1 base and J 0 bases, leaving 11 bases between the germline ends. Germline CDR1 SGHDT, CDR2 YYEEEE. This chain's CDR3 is CASSLYTGTSYNEQFF. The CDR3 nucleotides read TGTGCCAGCAGCTTGTATACAGGGACCTCCTACAATGAGCAGTTCTTC. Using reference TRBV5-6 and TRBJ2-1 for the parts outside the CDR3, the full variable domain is DAGVTQSPTHLIKTRGQQVTLRCSPKSGHDTVSWYQQALGQGPQFIFQYYEEEERQRGNFPDRFSGHQFPNYSSELNVNALLLGDSALYLCASSLYTGTSYNEQFFGPGTRLTVL.

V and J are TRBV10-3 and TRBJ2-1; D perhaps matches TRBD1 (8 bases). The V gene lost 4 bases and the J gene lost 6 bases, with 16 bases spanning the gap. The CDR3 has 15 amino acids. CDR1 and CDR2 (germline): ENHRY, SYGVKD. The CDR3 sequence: CAISAGQAGANEQFF. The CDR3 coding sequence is TGTGCCATCAGTGCGGGACAGGCGGGAGCCAATGAGCAGTTCTTC.

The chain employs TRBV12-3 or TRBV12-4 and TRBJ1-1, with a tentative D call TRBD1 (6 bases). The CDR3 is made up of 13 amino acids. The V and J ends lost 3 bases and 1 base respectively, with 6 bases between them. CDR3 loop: CASSLTGNTEAFF. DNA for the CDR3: TGTGCCAGCAGTTTGACAGGGAACACTGAAGCTTTCTTT.

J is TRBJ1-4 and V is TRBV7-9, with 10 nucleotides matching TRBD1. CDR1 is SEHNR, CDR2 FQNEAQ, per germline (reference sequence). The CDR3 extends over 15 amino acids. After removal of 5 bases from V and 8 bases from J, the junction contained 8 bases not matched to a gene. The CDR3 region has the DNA TGTGCCAGCAGCCCGAGGACAGGGGGAGGGGAAAAACTGTTTTTT. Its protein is CASSPRTGGGEKLFF.

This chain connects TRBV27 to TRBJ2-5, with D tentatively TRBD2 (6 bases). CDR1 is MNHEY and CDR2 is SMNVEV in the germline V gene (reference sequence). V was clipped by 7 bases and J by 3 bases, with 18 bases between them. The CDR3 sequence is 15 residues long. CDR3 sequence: CASNEAGSPKETQYF. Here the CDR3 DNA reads TGTGCCAGCAACGAGGCGGGGAGCCCTAAAGAGACCCAGTACTTC.

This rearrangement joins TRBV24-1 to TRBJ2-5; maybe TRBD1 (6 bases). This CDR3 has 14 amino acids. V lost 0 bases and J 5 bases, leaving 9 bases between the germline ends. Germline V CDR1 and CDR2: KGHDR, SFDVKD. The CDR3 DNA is TGTGCCACCAGTGATTTGTCCAGGGGTGAGACCCAGTACTTC. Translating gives CATSDLSRGETQYF.